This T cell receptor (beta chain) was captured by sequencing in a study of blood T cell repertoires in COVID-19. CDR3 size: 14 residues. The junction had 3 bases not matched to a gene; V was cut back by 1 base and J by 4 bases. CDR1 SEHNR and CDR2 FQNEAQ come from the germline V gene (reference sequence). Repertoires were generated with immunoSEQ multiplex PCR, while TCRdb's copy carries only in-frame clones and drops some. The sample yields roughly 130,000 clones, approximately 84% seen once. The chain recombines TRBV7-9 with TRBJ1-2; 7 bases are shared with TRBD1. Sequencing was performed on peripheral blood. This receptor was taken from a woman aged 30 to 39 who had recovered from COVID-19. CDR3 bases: TGTGCCAGCAGCTTAGGGAGACAGGGCTATGGCTACACCTTC. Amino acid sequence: CASSLGRQGYGYTF. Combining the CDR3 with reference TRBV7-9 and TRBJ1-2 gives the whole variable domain DTGVSQNPRHKITKRGQNVTFRCDPISEHNRLYWYRQTLGQGPEFLTYFQNEAQLEKSRLLSDRFSAERPKGSFSTLEIQRTEQGDSAMYLCASSLGRQGYGYTFGSGTRLTVV.